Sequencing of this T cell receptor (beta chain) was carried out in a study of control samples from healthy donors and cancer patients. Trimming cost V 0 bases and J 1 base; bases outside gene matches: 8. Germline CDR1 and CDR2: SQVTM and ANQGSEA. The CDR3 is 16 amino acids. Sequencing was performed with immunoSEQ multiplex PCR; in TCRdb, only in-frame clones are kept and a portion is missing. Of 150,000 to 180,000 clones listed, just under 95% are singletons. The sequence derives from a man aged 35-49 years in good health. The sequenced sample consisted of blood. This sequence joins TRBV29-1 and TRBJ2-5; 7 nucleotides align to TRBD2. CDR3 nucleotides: TGCAGCGTTGAAGATCGGGGGGAATACCTCCAAGAGACCCAGTACTTC. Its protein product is CSVEDRGEYLQETQYF.